The sequence of this T cell receptor (beta chain) was determined in a study of T cell responses to AZD1222 COVID-19 vaccine. Study-wide points: Donor demographics were predominantly white British with a female majority; clonal diversity may be underestimated. Without day 14 samples, only post-peak T cell repertoires were studied. Receipt of two AZD1222 doses was followed by a rise in Spike-specific TCR breadth and depth.

With regard to this clone: What it binds is not known.

Data came from immunoSEQ multiplex PCR; TCRdb stores just in-frame clones and leaves some out. Here the sample spans some 150,000 clones, about 91% being singletons. The sequence derives from an adult in good health. The source was peripheral blood, collected on day 0 of MenACWY control vaccination.

CDR3 region: CASTLETGELFF. The CDR3 DNA sequence: TGTGCCAGCACCCTCGAGACCGGGGAGCTGTTTTTT. The chain combines TRBV11-2 with TRBJ2-2; D call uncertain. The ends were cut back, 7 bases at V and 5 bases at J, with 8 bases in the middle. CDR1 is SGHAT and CDR2 is FQNNGV in the germline V gene. The CDR3 has 12 amino acids.